Presented here are 28 T cell receptor beta chains from one specimen sequenced in a study of CD8+ T cells in alopecia areata. RNA extraction and reverse transcription yielded cDNA as sequencing template. Sequencing used immunoSEQ multiplex PCR; TCRdb keeps in-frame clones, though not all of them. The data show roughly 150,000 clones, about 60% seen once. The source was CD4+ T cells sorted from blood, collected at week 0. These receptors all come from a human donor with alopecia areata.

The chain links TRBV2 to TRBJ1-1, with TRBD1 matching 9 bases. Germline CDR1 SNHLY, CDR2 FYNNEI. V trimming: 7 bases; J trimming: 1 base; junction bases outside the gene matches: 10. The CDR3 has 16 residues. The CDR3 region has the DNA TGTGCCAGCAATCAGGGACAGGGTATGGGGAACACTGAAGCTTTCTTT. Translating gives CASNQGQGMGNTEAFF. The full variable domain, its missing parts supplied by reference TRBV2 and TRBJ1-1, is EPEVTQTPSHQVTQMGQEVILRCVPISNHLYFYWYRQILGQKVEFLVSFYNNEISEKSEIFDDQFSVERPDGSNFTLKIRSTKLEDSAMYFCASNQGQGMGNTEAFFGQGTRLTVV.

V gene TRBV30 combines with J gene TRBJ1-2; maybe TRBD1 (5 bases). Trimming cost V 0 bases and J 4 bases, with 12 bases left between them. CDR1 and CDR2 from the germline V gene are GTSNPN and SVGIG (reference sequence). The CDR3 has 14 amino acids. The CDR3 DNA reads as TGTGCCTGGAGTGTACTTGGACATCTCTATGGCTACACCTTC. This codes for CAWSVLGHLYGYTF.

The chain employs TRBV29-1 and TRBJ1-1; D gene unclear. V gave up 4 bases and J gave up 3 bases, with 6 bases separating them. The germline CDR1 and CDR2 sequences are SQVTM and ANQGSEA. There are 11 residues in the CDR3. The CDR3 nucleotides read TGCAGCGTTGCGGTTGACACTGAAGCTTTCTTT. Translation: CSVAVDTEAFF.

This clone turned up a few times. The chain combines TRBV15 with TRBJ1-6; no firm D call. Germline V lookup: CDR1 LNHNV, CDR2 YYDKDF (reference sequence). CDR3 length: 16 amino acids. Trimming took off 1 base at V and 7 bases at J, with 14 bases between the two ends. The DNA of the CDR3 is TGTGCCACCAGCAGAGTCCTGGGTAGTAGGAATTCACCCCTCCACTTT. Translated: CATSRVLGSRNSPLHF.

The rearrangement links TRBV7-9 to TRBJ2-7; 8 bases are shared with TRBD1. With 5 bases clipped from V and 2 bases from J, the junction kept 5 bases outside the gene matches. Germline CDR1 is SEHNR and CDR2 is FQNEAQ (reference sequence). The CDR3 runs to 14 residues. CDR3 region: CASSHRQGPYEQYF. CDR3 nucleotide sequence: TGTGCCAGCAGCCACAGACAGGGGCCCTACGAGCAGTACTTC. The full variable domain, completed using reference TRBV7-9 and TRBJ2-7, is DTGVSQNPRHKITKRGQNVTFRCDPISEHNRLYWYRQTLGQGPEFLTYFQNEAQLEKSRLLSDRFSAERPKGSFSTLEIQRTEQGDSAMYLCASSHRQGPYEQYFGPGTRLTVT.

The V and J genes are TRBV20-1 and TRBJ2-7, with D unclear. CDR1 DFQATT and CDR2 SNEGSKA come from the germline V gene (reference sequence). V was shortened by 6 bases and J by 3 bases, with 6 bases between the two germline ends. CDR3 length equals 10 residues. In nucleotides, the CDR3 is TGCAGTGCGGGGAACTACGAGCAGTACTTC. This gives the protein CSAGNYEQYF.

This chain joins TRBV29-1 and TRBJ2-3, with D maybe TRBD1 (6 bases). Looked up from germline, CDR1 is SQVTM and CDR2 is ANQGSEA. V was clipped by 3 bases and J by 0 bases, with 13 bases between them. The CDR3 is 15 residues long. DNA for the CDR3: TGCAGCGTTGATTCAGGGGCATCTAGCACAGATACGCAGTATTTT. Encoded protein: CSVDSGASSTDTQYF.

CDR3 coding DNA: TGTGCCTGGACCGTAGGGACAACCTACGAGCAGTACTTC. It encodes CAWTVGTTYEQYF. J is TRBJ2-7 and V is TRBV30, with a tentative D call TRBD1 (6 bases). The ends were cut back, 4 bases at V and 2 bases at J, with 12 bases in the middle. This CDR3 region has 13 residues. CDR1 is GTSNPN, CDR2 SVGIG, per germline (reference sequence).

The gene calls are TRBV29-1 and TRBJ2-5, with a possible D match to TRBD2 (6 bases). The length of the CDR3 is 13 residues. V was trimmed by 7 bases and J by 6 bases, leaving 18 bases between them. Germline values: CDR1 SQVTM, CDR2 ANQGSEA. CDR3 nucleotide sequence: TGCAGCGGGAACCGGGACTCAACCCAGACCCAGTACTTC. As protein: CSGNRDSTQTQYF.

A note on this clone: Germline and junction disagree at one end, which may indicate a read error. The V call is TRBV6-6, the J call TRBJ1-5; no definite D call. The germline CDR1 and CDR2 sequences are MNHNY and SVGAGI (reference sequence). CDR3 length: 11 residues. The CDR3 region is CASRGNEPQHF. CDR3 DNA: TGTGCCAGCAGGGGCAATGAGCCCCAGCATTTT.

The gene calls are TRBV4-3 and TRBJ1-2; D is uncertain. The CDR3 runs to 14 residues. Trimming removed 0 bases from V and 3 bases from J, with 8 bases in between. CDR1 is LGHNA and CDR2 is YSLEER in the germline V gene. The CDR3 loop reads CASSQDSGYYGYTF. Written as DNA, the CDR3 is TGCGCCAGCAGCCAAGATTCGGGCTACTATGGCTACACCTTC.

DNA for the CDR3: TGTGCCAGCAGCTTAGCGGGTAATGAAAAACTGTTTTTT. It is translated as CASSLAGNEKLFF. The gene calls are TRBV7-9 and TRBJ1-4; D not certain. Deletions cut 0 bases from V and 4 bases from J, with 3 bases between. The CDR3 covers 13 residues. Per the germline V gene, CDR1 is SEHNR and CDR2 is FQNEAQ (reference sequence).

This rearrangement joins TRBV5-1 to TRBJ1-2; D possibly corresponds to TRBD1 (5 bases). The CDR3 has 15 amino acids. Trimming removed 1 base at V and 6 bases at J, with 16 bases between. Germline CDR1 reads SGHRS; CDR2 reads YFSETQ. The CDR3 DNA sequence: TGCGCCAGCAGCTTGATCCAGGGAGAGAACGATGGCTACACCTTC. Residues: CASSLIQGENDGYTF.

V usage is TRBV29-1 and J usage is TRBJ2-4; TRBD2 matches at 8 bases. The CDR3 has 12 residues. Germline assignment: CDR1 SQVTM and CDR2 ANQGSEA. Trimming at V came to 5 bases and at J to 11 bases, leaving 8 bases not matched to a gene. The DNA of the CDR3 is TGCAGCGTTAGGATAGCGGGATTATTTCAGTACTTC. Its translation: CSVRIAGLFQYF.

The chain recombines TRBV9 with TRBJ2-2; D might be TRBD1 or TRBD2, each matching 5 bases. The length of the CDR3 is 15 residues. CDR1 is SGDLS, CDR2 YYNGEE, per germline. V gave up 2 bases and J gave up 4 bases, with 12 bases separating them. CDR3 DNA: TGTGCCAGCAGCGTTACTAGTGGGGGCACCGGGGAGCTGTTTTTT. Its translation is CASSVTSGGTGELFF.

J is TRBJ2-2 and V is TRBV9, with 7 bases matching TRBD1. The junction had 1 base not matched to a gene; V was cut back by 4 bases and J by 1 base. Looked up from germline, CDR1 is SGDLS and CDR2 is YYNGEE. The CDR3 is 14 residues long. The CDR3 nucleotides read TGTGCCAGCAGCCCAGGGGGGAACACCGGGGAGCTGTTTTTT. Its translation is CASSPGGNTGELFF.

This clone turned up a few times. V and J are TRBV4-1 and TRBJ2-2; D gene uncertain. Germline CDR1 MGHRA, CDR2 YSYEKL. V gave up 4 bases and J gave up 8 bases, with 8 bases separating them. The CDR3 loop spans 12 amino acids. The CDR3 DNA reads TGCGCCAGCAGCCTCACTGCTGGGGAGCTGTTTTTT. This codes for CASSLTAGELFF.

V gene TRBV6-5 combines with J gene TRBJ2-3, with 9 bases fitting TRBD1. The CDR3 runs 16 residues. Germline CDR1 MNHEY, CDR2 SVGAGI. The trim removed 0 bases at V and 3 bases at J, leaving 4 bases unmatched. The CDR3 DNA reads TGTGCCAGCAGTTACTCTGGGGGACAGGGAACAGATACGCAGTATTTT. Translation gives CASSYSGGQGTDTQYF.

The J gene is TRBJ2-3, the V gene TRBV7-3; possible D gene TRBD2, 6 bases. The CDR3 runs to 13 residues. From germline, CDR1 is SGHTA and CDR2 FQGTGA. Deletions cut 3 bases from V and 4 bases from J, with 8 bases between. The CDR3 DNA follows: TGTGCCAGCAGCTTTAGACTAGCAGATACGCAGTATTTT. Translating gives CASSFRLADTQYF.

The rearrangement uses TRBV25-1 and TRBJ2-5; TRBD2 aligns across 9 bases. Germline CDR1 reads MGHDK; CDR2 reads SYGVNS. This CDR3 contains 15 residues. V was clipped by 3 bases and J by 2 bases; unmatched bases: 4. CDR3: CASSDSGGPQETQYF. The CDR3 coding sequence is TGTGCCAGCAGTGATAGCGGGGGCCCACAAGAGACCCAGTACTTC.

The chain recombines TRBV30 with TRBJ2-6; D uncertain. The V end was cut by 6 bases, the J end by 0 bases, with 3 bases between. CDR3 length: 12 amino acids. Germline lookup yields CDR1 GTSNPN and CDR2 SVGIG (reference sequence). CDR3 protein: CACTSGANVLTF. In DNA form, the CDR3 reads TGTGCCTGTACCTCTGGGGCCAACGTCCTGACTTTC.

This clone was seen a handful of times. The rearrangement uses TRBV6-5 and TRBJ1-6; D is undetermined. Between the trimmed V and J ends, which lost 4 bases and 3 bases, there was a span of 13 bases. Germline assignment: CDR1 MNHEY and CDR2 SVGAGI. The CDR3 length is 16 residues. This CDR3 reads CASSSSVWGYNSPLHF. The DNA of the CDR3 is TGTGCCAGCAGTTCTTCCGTTTGGGGCTATAATTCACCCCTCCACTTT.

The chain employs TRBV29-1 and TRBJ1-3, with D perhaps matching TRBD1 (5 bases). There are 13 residues in the CDR3. V was trimmed by 6 bases and J by 4 bases, leaving 13 bases between them. Germline CDR1 reads SQVTM; CDR2 reads ANQGSEA. DNA for the CDR3: TGCAGCGTCAAAGGGGAGGGAGGAAACACCATATATTTT. It yields the protein CSVKGEGGNTIYF.

This clone was observed a few times. The rearrangement joins TRBV2 to TRBJ1-5, with D hard to call. Trimming pared 5 bases from V and 0 bases from J, leaving 8 bases between. The germline V gene encodes CDR1 SNHLY and CDR2 FYNNEI. This CDR3 has 14 residues. The CDR3 region is CASSPDNSNQPQHF. CDR3 DNA: TGTGCCAGCAGTCCCGACAATAGCAATCAGCCCCAGCATTTT.

The chain combines TRBV5-1 with TRBJ2-3, with D hard to call. The CDR3 is 13 amino acids. Trimming took 4 bases from V and 1 from J, leaving 7 bases between them. Germline CDR1 and CDR2: SGHRS and YFSETQ. The CDR3 DNA is TGCGCCAGCAGCCGCCAGCGCACAGATACGCAGTATTTT. It specifies CASSRQRTDTQYF.

This clone was seen a few times. V and J are TRBV7-2 and TRBJ2-7; D is unresolved. Germline V gene data show CDR1 as SGHTA and CDR2 as FQGNSA. The CDR3 is made up of 15 amino acids. Trimming stripped 1 base from V and 0 bases from J, with 10 bases between. CDR3 region: CASSLGREFSYEQYF. The CDR3 nucleotides are TGTGCCAGCAGCTTAGGCAGAGAGTTCTCCTACGAGCAGTACTTC.

The genes are TRBV30 and TRBJ1-2, with a possible D match to TRBD1 (6 bases). The V gene lost 7 bases and the J gene lost 7 bases, with 22 bases spanning the gap. The CDR3 loop spans 14 amino acids. The germline V gene has CDR1 GTSNPN and CDR2 SVGIG (reference sequence). The CDR3 is CASGTGLSGLGYTF. CDR3 coding DNA: TGTGCCTCCGGAACAGGGTTGAGCGGACTTGGCTACACCTTC.

This chain uses TRBV7-2 with TRBJ2-7; D uncertain. CDR3 length: 16 residues. V lost 1 base, J lost 3 bases, and 16 bases lay in between. The germline V gene has CDR1 SGHTA and CDR2 FQGNSA. As DNA, the CDR3 is TGTGCCAGCAGCTTAGGAGCCCCGTCCTTAGGCTACGAGCAGTACTTC. Its translation is CASSLGAPSLGYEQYF.